The rows below give T cell receptor beta chains drawn from one sample of a study of blood T cell repertoires in COVID-19. This table comes from immunoSEQ multiplex PCR, and its TCRdb copy is limited to in-frame clones, with some not included. The sample consists of approximately 360,000 clones, around 89% of them appearing once. Sequenced input: peripheral blood. These receptor sequences come from a young man with active or convalescent COVID-19. CDR3s include the opening cysteine and the closing phenylalanine or tryptophan. Each record gives: clone size, J gene, D gene, V gene, CDR3 protein, CDR3 DNA. A D gene is named only where the DNA matches it firmly. The size of a clone is reported for some rows only, either as once, few or many, or as a class for expanded clones.

NA | TRBJ1-6 | NA | TRBV19 | CASSVSVSSPLHF | TGTGCCAGTAGCGTCTCAGTATCTTCACCCCTCCACTTT
NA | TRBJ1-2 | NA | TRBV6-1 | CASSESQSSIYTF | TGTGCCAGCAGTGAGTCACAGAGCTCGATTTACACCTTC
NA | TRBJ2-7 | NA | TRBV4-1 | CASSGETENYEQYF | TGCGCCAGCAGCGGAGAGACAGAAAACTACGAGCAGTACTTC
NA | TRBJ2-7 | TRBD2 | TRBV3-1/TRBV3-2 | CASSQAWGGIEEQYF | TGTGCCAGCAGCCAAGCCTGGGGGGGTATCGAGGAGCAGTACTTC
NA | TRBJ2-1 | TRBD2 | TRBV7-2 | CASSLFPRTSGRWNEQFF | TGTGCCAGCAGCTTATTTCCCCGGACTAGCGGGAGGTGGAATGAGCAGTTCTTC
NA | TRBJ2-5 | NA | TRBV7-9 | CASSSPVIQETQYF | TGTGCCAGCAGCTCCCCAGTTATCCAAGAGACCCAGTACTTC
NA | TRBJ1-1 | NA | TRBV28 | CASSLEGPPAPAFF | TGTGCCAGCAGTTTGGAGGGGCCCCCCGCTCCAGCTTTCTTT
NA | TRBJ1-2 | TRBD1 | TRBV27 | CASSTLQGSTYYGYTF | TGTGCCAGCAGTACATTACAGGGGTCCACCTACTATGGCTACACCTTC
NA | TRBJ1-1 | NA | TRBV21-1 | CASSVDRADTEAFF | TGTGCCAGCAGTGTAGACAGGGCAGACACTGAAGCTTTCTTT
NA | TRBJ2-1 | NA | TRBV21-1 | CASSNWDRSRNEQFF | TGTGCCAGCAGCAATTGGGACAGGTCGAGGAATGAGCAGTTCTTC
NA | TRBJ1-2 | TRBD1 | TRBV3-1/TRBV3-2 | CASSQDLQGRWGYTF | TGTGCCAGCAGCCAAGATCTACAGGGGAGGTGGGGCTACACCTTC
NA | TRBJ2-1 | TRBD2 | TRBV6-2/TRBV6-3 | CATIPSGRAVGEQFF | TGTGCCACCATCCCAAGCGGGAGGGCCGTGGGTGAGCAGTTCTTC
few | TRBJ1-1 | NA | TRBV4-1 | CASSQNRESTAFF | TGCGCCAGCAGCCAAAACAGGGAATCGACGGCTTTCTTT
NA | TRBJ2-2 | TRBD1 | TRBV19 | CASFTPKPGQGHTGELFF | TGTGCCAGTTTTACCCCAAAACCGGGACAGGGTCACACCGGGGAGCTGTTTTTT
NA | TRBJ2-3 | TRBD2 | TRBV5-1 | CAKLPPAGLPTDTQYF | TGCGCCAAACTACCCCCCGCGGGACTACCCACAGATACGCAGTATTTT
NA | TRBJ1-6 | TRBD1 | TRBV18 | CASALQGQGFNSPLHF | TGTGCCAGCGCGCTCCAGGGACAGGGATTTAATTCACCCCTCCACTTT
once | TRBJ1-4 | NA | TRBV19 | CASSIRARNEKLFF | TGTGCCAGTAGTATCAGGGCGCGTAATGAAAAACTGTTTTTT
NA | TRBJ1-6 | TRBD1 | TRBV28 | CASTSRDRGYSPLHF | TGTGCCAGCACCAGCAGGGACAGGGGGTATTCACCCCTCCACTTT